The table lists the clone carrying this TCR beta chain with a few counts. This sample was taken from a study of blood T cell repertoires in COVID-19. Study context: The samples span acute and convalescent COVID-19 from the United States, Italy and Spain. The cDNA or gDNA used as material had been derived from T cells, B-cell-depleted T cells, or PBMCs.

In the original processing: Reference gene primer amplification gave estimated nucleated cell counts. TCRdb keeps only in-frame clones here, not all; method: immunoSEQ multiplex PCR. V, J and clone size derive from that table, while D and trimming were established from the DNA sequence. The top ten hold 5% to 8.5% of the sample, which has over 300,000 clones, nearly 90% seen once. V was trimmed by 6 bases and J by 0 bases, leaving 12 bases between them. The germline V gene encodes CDR1 MDHEN and CDR2 SYDVKM. The CDR3 sequence is 14 residues long. This sequence joins TRBV28 and TRBJ2-7; the D gene is possibly TRBD2 (6 bases). The sequenced sample was peripheral blood. The TCR was taken from a man aged 18 to 30 with active or convalescent COVID-19. The CDR3 sequence is CASRGGGISYEQYF. CDR3 sequence (DNA): TGTGCCAGCAGGGGTGGAGGGATCTCCTACGAGCAGTACTTC.